The next 18 T cell receptor beta chains were all read from a single sample in a study of T cells after somatic rescue of genetic block. The assay was immunoSEQ multiplex PCR, and TCRdb's table has in-frame clones only and misses some. The table has 13,000 to 15,000 clones, approximately 70% seen once. Sequencing was done on a sample of peripheral blood mononuclear cells (PBMCs). The receptor set was obtained from a man younger than 30.

This chain connects TRBV5-1 to TRBJ1-5; 7 positions agree with TRBD1. The J segment lost 11 bases and the V segment lost 0 bases, leaving 5 bases of the junction unmatched. This CDR3 has 13 residues. Germline V lookup: CDR1 SGHRS, CDR2 YFSETQ. DNA of the CDR3: TGCGCCAGCAGCTTGGGGGACAGAAGTACCCAGCATTTT. Protein: CASSLGDRSTQHF.

J is TRBJ2-3 and V is TRBV11-2; D gene ambiguous. Germline assignment: CDR1 SGHAT and CDR2 FQNNGV. This CDR3 contains 16 residues. Trimming removed 5 bases at V and 1 base at J, with 16 bases between. The CDR3 DNA is TGTGCCAGCAGCCGCCGGACCCGCTCGGGCACAGATACGCAGTATTTT. Its protein product is CASSRRTRSGTDTQYF. Supplemented by reference TRBV11-2 and TRBJ2-3, the full variable domain reads EAGVAQSPRYKIIEKRQSVAFWCNPISGHATLYWYQQILGQGPKLLIQFQNNGVVDDSQLPKDRFSAERLKGVDSTLKIQPAKLEDSAVYLCASSRRTRSGTDTQYFGPGTRLTVL.

The rearrangement joins TRBV7-8 to TRBJ1-4; TRBD1 agrees at 9 bases. Looked up from germline, CDR1 is SGHVS and CDR2 is FQNEAQ. Trimming at V came to 5 bases and at J to 3 bases, leaving 4 bases not matched to a gene. The CDR3 extends over 15 amino acids. The CDR3 DNA reads as TGTGCCAGCAGCGAGGGACAGGGATCTAATGAAAAACTGTTTTTT. This translates into CASSEGQGSNEKLFF.

CDR3 DNA sequence: TGCGCCAGCAGCTTCAGCACAGATACGCAGTATTTT. The encoded protein is CASSFSTDTQYF. The rearrangement uses TRBV5-1 and TRBJ2-3; D is unresolved. There are 12 residues in the CDR3. Trimming pared 2 bases from V and 0 bases from J, leaving 1 base between. Per the germline V gene, CDR1 is SGHRS and CDR2 is YFSETQ. Combining the CDR3 with reference TRBV5-1 and TRBJ2-3 gives the whole variable domain KAGVTQTPRYLIKTRGQQVTLSCSPISGHRSVSWYQQTPGQGLQFLFEYFSETQRNKGNFPGRFSGRQFSNSRSEMNVSTLELGDSALYLCASSFSTDTQYFGPGTRLTVL.

The chain uses TRBV5-1 and TRBJ2-6; no reliable D call. Germline CDR1 reads SGHRS; CDR2 reads YFSETQ. The CDR3 consists of 16 residues. Trimming took off 1 base at V and 0 bases at J, with 8 bases between the two ends. CDR3 coding DNA: TGCGCCAGCAGCTTGAAGGAATACTCTGGGGCCAACGTCCTGACTTTC. It codes for CASSLKEYSGANVLTF.

V is TRBV6-5 and J is TRBJ1-3; 7 positions agree with TRBD1. This CDR3 contains 15 residues. The junction had 6 bases not matched to a gene; V was cut back by 7 bases and J by 0 bases. Germline CDR1 MNHEY, CDR2 SVGAGI. CDR3 region: CASTRDSSSGNTIYF. CDR3 sequence (DNA): TGTGCCAGCACCCGGGACAGTTCCTCTGGAAACACCATATATTTT.

In its sample, this clone was seen once. The J gene is TRBJ1-6, the V gene TRBV7-2; D uncertain. The V gene's germline CDR1 is SGHTA and CDR2 FQGNSA. V lost 1 base to trimming and J lost 7 bases, with 8 bases between them. The CDR3 covers 14 residues. DNA of the CDR3: TGTGCCAGCAGCTTAGGACTCCAGAATTCACCCCTCCACTTT. The encoded protein is CASSLGLQNSPLHF.

The chain carries TRBV10-2 and TRBJ1-1, with 8 positions matching TRBD1. This CDR3 region has 15 residues. V lost 7 bases and J lost 7; bases outside the gene matches: 14. The V gene's germline CDR1 is WSHSY and CDR2 SAAADI. Here the CDR3 reads CASNAQRTGSYEAFF. Here the CDR3 DNA reads TGCGCCAGCAACGCGCAGAGGACAGGGTCATATGAAGCTTTCTTT.

The V call is TRBV4-1, the J call TRBJ2-3; D remains unclear. V was cut by 1 base and J by 7 bases, with 3 bases left in between. Looked up from germline, CDR1 is MGHRA and CDR2 is YSYEKL. The CDR3 runs to 11 residues. Here the CDR3 reads CASSQGYTQYF. In DNA form, the CDR3 reads TGCGCCAGCAGCCAAGGGTATACGCAGTATTTT.

The rearrangement uses TRBV27 and TRBJ2-7; maybe TRBD2 (5 bases). CDR3 size: 15 residues. Germline assignment: CDR1 MNHEY and CDR2 SMNVEV (reference sequence). Between the trimmed V and J ends, which lost 2 bases and 3 bases, there was a span of 14 bases. CDR3 DNA sequence: TGTGCCAGCAGTTTAAGCCCTAGCTCCGTCTACGAGCAGTACTTC. Residues: CASSLSPSSVYEQYF.

This chain joins TRBV9 and TRBJ2-5; D unclear. The CDR3 loop spans 13 amino acids. With 0 bases removed from V and 6 bases from J, the gap between germline ends came to 9 bases. Germline V lookup: CDR1 SGDLS, CDR2 YYNGEE. The CDR3 DNA reads TGTGCCAGCAGCGTAGAAGGGTGGAAGACCCAGTACTTC. Residues: CASSVEGWKTQYF.

This clone was counted a single time. The J gene is TRBJ2-5, the V gene TRBV18; D possibly uses TRBD1 or TRBD2 (5 bases each). The CDR3 loop spans 13 amino acids. Trimming took off 10 bases at V and 1 base at J, with 13 bases between the two ends. Germline assignment: CDR1 KGHSH and CDR2 LQKENI. The chain's CDR3 is CATLGTAQETQYF. The CDR3 DNA reads TGTGCCACCCTCGGGACCGCCCAAGAGACCCAGTACTTC.

The J gene is TRBJ2-3, the V gene TRBV30; D ambiguous. The CDR3 covers 13 residues. The V end lost 0 bases, the J end lost 6 bases, and 10 bases lay between the germline ends. Germline V gene lookup returns CDR1 GTSNPN and CDR2 SVGIG (reference sequence). CDR3 amino acids: CAWSVRGPDTQYF. The CDR3 DNA reads TGTGCCTGGAGTGTACGAGGACCCGATACGCAGTATTTT.

This clone showed up just a few times. The rearrangement uses TRBV11-2 and TRBJ1-2, with 9 bases matching TRBD1. CDR3 length: 13 residues. The V segment lost 4 bases and the J segment 6 bases; nucleotides outside the gene matches: 3. CDR1 is SGHAT and CDR2 is FQNNGV in the germline V gene. The CDR3: CASSWDRVDGYTF. The CDR3 DNA follows: TGTGCCAGCAGCTGGGACAGGGTTGATGGCTACACCTTC.

This clone has only a few counts. The chain combines TRBV9 with TRBJ2-2; 12 bases align to TRBD1. Germline lookup yields CDR1 SGDLS and CDR2 YYNGEE. This CDR3 is built from 16 residues. The junction had 5 bases not matched to a gene; V was cut back by 2 bases and J by 6 bases. The CDR3 is CASSVPGQGAPGELFF. Here the CDR3 DNA reads TGTGCCAGCAGCGTCCCGGGACAGGGGGCCCCCGGGGAGCTGTTTTTT.

V usage is TRBV5-1 and J usage is TRBJ2-6; D gene ambiguous. Germline V gene sequence: CDR1 SGHRS, CDR2 YFSETQ. This CDR3 is 18 amino acids long. V lost 2 bases and J lost 5, with 20 bases in between. The CDR3 here is CASSLKFQSLGWANVLTF. In nucleotides, the CDR3 is TGCGCCAGCAGCTTAAAGTTTCAGTCTCTGGGCTGGGCCAACGTCCTGACTTTC.

The table lists this clone with a few counts. This chain links TRBV10-3 with TRBJ2-3; D might be TRBD1 or TRBD2, each matching 5 bases. CDR1 is ENHRY, CDR2 SYGVKD, per germline. The CDR3 length is 14 residues. V lost 10 bases and J 3 bases, leaving 17 bases between the germline ends. CDR3 nucleotides: TGTGCCACCTTCTCCCGGGACGTTACAGATACGCAGTATTTT. It specifies CATFSRDVTDTQYF.

This clone showed up just a few times. The chain couples TRBV9 to TRBJ2-1, with 9 nucleotides matching TRBD1. Germline loops: CDR1 SGDLS, CDR2 YYNGEE. The CDR3 is made up of 15 amino acids. J gave up 6 bases and V 1 base, and 5 bases lay outside the gene matches. CDR3 in amino acids: CASSVPGTGLNEQFF. CDR3 bases: TGTGCCAGCAGCGTACCCGGGACAGGGCTCAATGAGCAGTTCTTC.